These 25 T cell receptor beta chains were all obtained from the same sample, sequenced in a study of blood T cell repertoires in COVID-19. TCRdb's table, derived via immunoSEQ multiplex PCR, lists solely in-frame clones and lacks some. Counted here are just under 80,000 clones, 75% to 85% occurring once; the ten biggest clones make up around 4.8%. Sequencing was performed on peripheral blood. These receptors all stem from a woman in her seventies with acute or convalescent COVID-19.

The chain carries TRBV28 and TRBJ1-6; 8 bases map to TRBD1. Germline values: CDR1 MDHEN, CDR2 SYDVKM. V gave up 5 bases and J gave up 10 bases; unmatched junction bases: 7. The CDR3 covers 14 residues. Here the CDR3 DNA reads TGTGCCAGCAGTCTCCCAGGGGGCGGGTCACCCCTCCACTTT. Protein: CASSLPGGGSPLHF.

The rearrangement joins TRBV4-3 to TRBJ2-2; D unclear. V lost 6 bases and J lost 2, with 13 bases in between. The CDR3 spans 15 residues. Germline-derived CDR1 and CDR2 are LGHNA and YSLEER. As DNA, the CDR3 is TGCGCCAGCAGTTCAGAGGTGTTTAACACCGGGGAGCTGTTTTTT. Translation gives CASSSEVFNTGELFF.

J is TRBJ1-1 and V is TRBV6-2 or TRBV6-3; 11 bases are a match to TRBD1. The ends lost 5 bases at V and 2 bases at J; junction bases unmatched: 13. CDR1 MNHEY and CDR2 SVGEGT come from the germline V gene. The CDR3 totals 18 residues. This CDR3 reads CASSPGTGGLMSNTEAFF. The DNA for the CDR3 is TGTGCCAGCAGTCCCGGGACAGGGGGACTCATGAGTAACACTGAAGCTTTCTTT.

The chain is built from TRBV4-2 and TRBJ2-7; 9 bases line up with TRBD2. The CDR3 contains 15 residues. The germline CDR1 and CDR2 sequences are LGHNA and YNFKEQ. Unmatched junction bases numbered 7, after V lost 1 base and J lost 6 bases. The CDR3 spells CASSQVGTSLGEQYF. The CDR3 DNA reads TGTGCCAGCAGCCAAGTGGGGACTAGCCTAGGCGAGCAGTACTTC.

CDR3 in DNA: TGTGCCAGCAGTGATGGGGGGACAGGGGAGTTGGGGGCCAAAAACATTCAGTACTTC. It specifies CASSDGGTGELGAKNIQYF. The J gene is TRBJ2-4, the V gene TRBV6-1, with 10 bases fitting TRBD1. The CDR3 spans 19 residues. V gave up 3 bases and J gave up 1 base; unmatched junction bases: 12. From germline, CDR1 is MNHNS and CDR2 SASEGT.

Only a few counts were recorded for this clone. The chain has TRBV5-6 and TRBJ1-1; perhaps TRBD1 as D (5 bases). The CDR3 consists of 16 residues. Trimming pared 0 bases from V and 2 bases from J, leaving 14 bases between. Per the germline V gene, CDR1 is SGHDT and CDR2 is YYEEEE. This CDR3 reads CASSLGARTTNTEAFF. As DNA, the CDR3 is TGTGCCAGCAGCTTGGGGGCTAGGACAACTAACACTGAAGCTTTCTTT.

This chain's CDR3 is CASSHNRDRGSGGYTF. For the CDR3, the DNA is TGTGCCAGCAGCCATAACCGGGACAGGGGTTCAGGTGGCTACACCTTC. The chain couples TRBV7-8 to TRBJ1-2, with 10 bases aligning to TRBD1. Germline V gene data show CDR1 as SGHVS and CDR2 as FQNEAQ. With V trimmed by 5 bases and J by 7 bases, 13 bases remained unmatched. The CDR3 runs to 16 residues.

The chain is built from TRBV7-8 and TRBJ1-1, with a possible D match to TRBD1 (6 bases). Germline V gene sequence: CDR1 SGHVS, CDR2 FQNEAQ. The CDR3 loop spans 16 amino acids. Trimming took off 1 base at V and 3 bases at J, with 15 bases between the two ends. The CDR3 nucleotides read TGTGCCAGCAGCTTAGGGTCAGGGGTTGGGGACACTGAAGCTTTCTTT. Protein: CASSLGSGVGDTEAFF.

The J gene is TRBJ2-2, the V gene TRBV5-4; D is perhaps TRBD2 (6 bases). The length of the CDR3 is 16 residues. CDR1 is SGHNT, CDR2 YYREEE, per germline (reference sequence). The V gene lost 3 bases and the J gene lost 3 bases, with 15 bases spanning the gap. In DNA form, the CDR3 reads TGTGCCAGCAGCTCCCGGGACTCCGGATACACCGGGGAGCTGTTTTTT. Its translation is CASSSRDSGYTGELFF.

This chain uses TRBV6-1 with TRBJ1-1, with TRBD1 as a possible D gene (6 bases). The CDR3 runs 12 residues. The V end was cut by 5 bases, the J end by 4 bases, with 8 bases between. Germline CDR1 is MNHNS and CDR2 is SASEGT. The CDR3 sequence: CASSSGVTEAFF. The DNA of the CDR3 is TGTGCCAGCAGTTCAGGGGTCACTGAAGCTTTCTTT.

The chain has TRBV7-2 and TRBJ1-5; no clear D. The CDR3 covers 12 residues. Germline V lookup: CDR1 SGHTA, CDR2 FQGNSA. With 3 bases removed from V and 7 bases from J, the gap between germline ends came to 7 bases. The CDR3 DNA reads as TGTGCCAGCAGCTTTAACGGGCAGCCCCAGCATTTT. It specifies CASSFNGQPQHF.

The J gene is TRBJ2-3, the V gene TRBV14; TRBD1 is a possible D gene (5 bases). CDR1 is SGHDN and CDR2 is FVKESK in the germline V gene. The CDR3 is 15 residues long. V dropped 4 bases and J dropped 4 bases, with 15 bases sitting between them. The CDR3 bases are TGTGCCAGCAGCCGAGGACATCCTAGAGCAGATACGCAGTATTTT. Translation gives CASSRGHPRADTQYF.

J is TRBJ2-1 and V is TRBV19; 7 nucleotides agree with TRBD1. Germline V gene lookup returns CDR1 LNHDA and CDR2 SQIVND (reference sequence). V dropped 5 bases and J dropped 5; count of bases not matched to a gene: 6. The CDR3 sequence is 14 residues long. The CDR3 sequence: CASSPGTEHNEQFF. The CDR3 bases are TGTGCCAGTAGTCCCGGGACAGAGCACAATGAGCAGTTCTTC. The full variable domain, with the rest looked up from reference TRBV19 and TRBJ2-1, is DGGITQSPKYLFRKEGQNVTLSCEQNLNHDAMYWYRQDPGQGLRLIYYSQIVNDFQKGDIAEGYSVSREKKESFPLTVTSAQKNPTAFYLCASSPGTEHNEQFFGPGTRLTVL.

A few counts support this clone. V gene TRBV18 combines with J gene TRBJ2-1; a possible D gene is TRBD1 (5 bases). Deletions cut 3 bases from V and 6 bases from J, with 9 bases between. Germline V lookup: CDR1 KGHSH, CDR2 LQKENI. The CDR3 loop spans 13 amino acids. The CDR3 bases are TGTGCCAGCTCACCGGAGACAGTCAATGAGCAGTTCTTC. It codes for CASSPETVNEQFF.

V usage is TRBV2 and J usage is TRBJ2-7; tentative D call: TRBD1 (5 bases). With 4 bases removed from V and 3 bases from J, the gap between germline ends came to 13 bases. The CDR3 has 14 amino acids. CDR1 and CDR2 from the germline V gene are SNHLY and FYNNEI. In DNA form, the CDR3 reads TGTGCCAGCAGTGTACCCGCGACAGTCTACGAGCAGTACTTC. As protein: CASSVPATVYEQYF.

V gene TRBV11-3 combines with J gene TRBJ1-1; no clear D gene. This CDR3 is 15 amino acids long. Germline CDR1 and CDR2: SGHNT and YENEEA. The V end was cut by 3 bases, the J end by 1 base, with 12 bases between. The CDR3 DNA sequence: TGTGCCAGCAGCTTGGTGGGCTTTCCGAACACTGAAGCTTTCTTT. Translation gives CASSLVGFPNTEAFF.

This chain links TRBV5-1 with TRBJ1-1, with 9 bases identical to TRBD1. The CDR3 covers 13 residues. V gave up 4 bases and J gave up 7 bases; unmatched junction bases: 5. Germline V CDR1 and CDR2: SGHRS, YFSETQ. CDR3: CASSAGQGREAFF. The CDR3 DNA reads as TGCGCCAGCAGCGCGGGACAGGGCCGTGAAGCTTTCTTT. Combining the CDR3 with reference TRBV5-1 and TRBJ1-1 gives the whole variable domain KAGVTQTPRYLIKTRGQQVTLSCSPISGHRSVSWYQQTPGQGLQFLFEYFSETQRNKGNFPGRFSGRQFSNSRSEMNVSTLELGDSALYLCASSAGQGREAFFGQGTRLTVV.

J is TRBJ2-1 and V is TRBV19, with D perhaps TRBD2 (6 bases). Deletions cut 4 bases from V and 5 bases from J, with 18 bases between. This CDR3 comprises 16 residues. The germline CDR1 and CDR2 sequences are LNHDA and SQIVND (reference sequence). In DNA, the CDR3 is TGTGCCAGTAGTACGGGGAGACTAGGGACCAACAATGAGCAGTTCTTC. Amino acids: CASSTGRLGTNNEQFF. The full variable domain, with the rest looked up from reference TRBV19 and TRBJ2-1, is DGGITQSPKYLFRKEGQNVTLSCEQNLNHDAMYWYRQDPGQGLRLIYYSQIVNDFQKGDIAEGYSVSREKKESFPLTVTSAQKNPTAFYLCASSTGRLGTNNEQFFGPGTRLTVL.

A few counts support this clone. The chain joins TRBV18 to TRBJ2-1, with TRBD1 as a possible D gene (5 bases). CDR3 length: 13 residues. CDR1 KGHSH and CDR2 LQKENI come from the germline V gene. V was pared by 4 bases and J by 7 bases, with 11 bases between. In nucleotides, the CDR3 is TGTGCCAGCTCACTCACGGACACTAATGAGCAGTTCTTC. Protein product: CASSLTDTNEQFF.

This clone was picked up a small number of times. V is TRBV19 and J is TRBJ2-7; 10 nucleotides match TRBD1. The CDR3 length is 14 residues. Trimming cost V 6 bases and J 6 bases; bases outside gene matches: 8. The germline gives CDR1 LNHDA, CDR2 SQIVND (reference sequence). The CDR3 spells CASRGRDRGTEQYF. CDR3 in DNA: TGTGCCAGTAGAGGCCGGGACAGGGGCACCGAGCAGTACTTC.

The chain carries TRBV4-1 and TRBJ1-1; D is undetermined. CDR3 length: 15 amino acids. The V end lost 0 bases, the J end lost 0 bases, and 8 bases lay between the germline ends. Germline V CDR1 and CDR2: MGHRA, YSYEKL. The CDR3 protein is CASSQERELNTEAFF. For the CDR3, the DNA is TGCGCCAGCAGCCAAGAAAGAGAACTGAACACTGAAGCTTTCTTT.

The genes are TRBV6-2 or TRBV6-3 and TRBJ2-1, with unresolved D. Per the germline V gene, CDR1 is MNHEY and CDR2 is SVGEGT. The CDR3 length is 14 residues. Trimming removed 0 bases from V and 2 bases from J, with 5 bases in between. The CDR3 DNA reads TGTGCCAGCAGTTACTCACAAGCCTACAATGAGCAGTTCTTC. This encodes CASSYSQAYNEQFF.

CDR3 protein: CASSLSTGVNTGELFF. The CDR3 nucleotides are TGCGCCAGCAGCTTGAGTACAGGGGTGAACACCGGGGAGCTGTTTTTT. The rearrangement uses TRBV5-1 and TRBJ2-2; 7 bases map to TRBD1. Germline lookup yields CDR1 SGHRS and CDR2 YFSETQ. The CDR3 is 16 residues long. Unmatched junction bases numbered 4, after V lost 1 base and J lost 1 base.

This clone was detected a few times. The chain joins TRBV27 to TRBJ1-6; 8 nucleotides agree with TRBD1. The CDR3 extends over 14 amino acids. V lost 2 bases, J lost 7 bases, and 1 base stayed unmatched. In germline, CDR1 is MNHEY, CDR2 SMNVEV (reference sequence). The CDR3: CASSLQGANSPLHF. In DNA, the CDR3 is TGTGCCAGCAGTTTACAGGGGGCGAATTCACCCCTCCACTTT.

V usage is TRBV9 and J usage is TRBJ2-2; D gene unclear. Germline values: CDR1 SGDLS, CDR2 YYNGEE. This CDR3 spans 11 amino acids. V was pared by 4 bases and J by 11 bases, with 9 bases between. The CDR3 DNA reads TGTGCCAGCAGCTTTAGGAGTGAGCTGTTTTTT. It yields the protein CASSFRSELFF.